The T cell receptor beta chain described here comes from a study of regulatory T cells in long-lasting Graves disease (dated by TCRdb to the early 2020s). At the level of the whole study: Persistent Graves' disease was defined as persistently positive TSH receptor autoantibodies together with antithyroid drug treatment for over 5 years. Peripheral blood TCR sequencing and RNA sequencing compared persistent Graves' disease patients with newly diagnosed Graves' disease patients. A total of around 35 samples underwent TCR sequencing, from around 13 patients with persistent Graves' disease and 20 or so patients with newly diagnosed Graves' disease. The study was conducted in China and was registered as a clinical trial. Persistent Graves' disease patients in the clinical cohort had taken antithyroid drugs for approximately 9.5 years on average. On the study overall, not on this receptor specifically: Preferential use of TRBV28, TRBJ1-2 and TRBJ2-5 was observed in persistent disease, whereas TRBV20-1 and TRBJ2-1 were favored in newly diagnosed disease. Persistent Graves' disease patients showed lower TCR Shannon entropy and fewer highly expanded clones than newly diagnosed patients, suggesting clonal expansion. As a limitation, the authors acknowledged that the small sample size may reduce accuracy. Only the TCR beta chain was sequenced and analyzed. The study examined only peripheral blood because the primary lesion, thyroid tissue, could not be accessed. Persistent patients shared more public clonotypes among themselves (around 2,800) than newly diagnosed patients did (nearly 1,000).

The sample's time point label, in plain terms: persistent/refractory GD, antithyroid drugs over 5 years with positive TRAb. RNA was extracted from PBMCs in TRIzol for both TCR sequencing and RNA sequencing. The diagnosis of Graves' disease was made according to American Thyroid Association guidelines. Patients for the study were recruited at an endocrinology department in Xi'an, China. From each patient, approximately 10 milliliters of peripheral blood was collected into an EDTA anticoagulant tube. Ficoll Paque Plus density gradient separation was used to isolate PBMCs, and no further T cell sorting was performed. An Agilent 2100 Bioanalyzer and agarose gel were used to check RNA quality, and a NanoDrop 2000 was used to measure RNA concentration. The junction carries 13 bases between V and J, which are trimmed by 0 bases and 5 bases respectively. From cysteine to phenylalanine, the CDR3 is 15 amino acids long. The DNA shown is the 45-base CDR3, in frame from base 1. The germline V gene provides CDR1 MGHRA and CDR2 YSYEKL.

Preparation of the library involved multiplex PCR. TCRdb records Illumina HiSeq 4000 as the sequencer. TCR beta libraries were built with iRepertoire HTBI primers and Arm-PCR amplification of CDR3 regions. Before sequencing, the PCR products underwent gel purification. As for the authors' bioinformatics: A total of 62 TRBV and 14 TRBJ segments were identified across samples and were used for gene usage analysis of CDR3 amino acid clonotypes. COPE and FqMerger were used to merge filtered high-quality paired reads into contigs. Contigs were aligned with BLAST to IMGT TRBV, TRBD and TRBJ reference genes, and CDR3 was defined per IMGT. Any clonotype with a frequency above 0.1% was counted as a highly expanded clone. Repertoire diversity was measured by Shannon entropy, and V-J evenness by the Gini coefficient. A clonotype was considered public if more than one individual shared it. TCRdb applied fastp at Q25 and MiXCR to the public reads, then kept only in-frame beta chains. Rows are unified per CDR3 protein, each entry keeping the most common DNA and genes. The V and J calls were not made by the authors but by TCRdb's processing. Recorded for this sample are hundreds of thousands of distinct CDR3 sequences; less than 25% of them occurred a single time. The top ten constitute less than 9% of the sample.

Concerning this clonotype: No antigen is known for it. No base-level quality is on record; no much larger clone is a single base apart.

The specimen comprised peripheral blood mononuclear cells (PBMCs), sampled when the disease was refractory, from a patient treated with antithyroid drugs. This sequence was found in a female donor with Graves disease. The rearranged segments are TRBV4-1 and TRBJ2-5; TRBD2 is possibly the D segment (7 matching bases). The CDR3 loop reads CASSQEGGLGETQYF. The base sequence is TGCGCCAGCAGCCAAGAGGGGGGGCTTGGGGAGACCCAGTACTTC.